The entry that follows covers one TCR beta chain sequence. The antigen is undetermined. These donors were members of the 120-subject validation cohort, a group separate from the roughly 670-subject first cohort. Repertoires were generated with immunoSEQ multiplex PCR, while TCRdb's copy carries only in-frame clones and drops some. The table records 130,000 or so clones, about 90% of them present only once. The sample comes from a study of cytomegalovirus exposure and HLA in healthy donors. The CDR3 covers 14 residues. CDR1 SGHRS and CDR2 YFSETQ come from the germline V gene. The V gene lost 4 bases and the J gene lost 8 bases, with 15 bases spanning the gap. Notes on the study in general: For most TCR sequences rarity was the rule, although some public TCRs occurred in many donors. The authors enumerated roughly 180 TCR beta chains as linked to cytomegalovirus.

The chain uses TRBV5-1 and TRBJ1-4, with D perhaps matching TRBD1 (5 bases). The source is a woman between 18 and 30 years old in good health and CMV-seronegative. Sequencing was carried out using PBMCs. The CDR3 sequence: CASSVLQGGEKLFF. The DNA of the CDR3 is TGCGCCAGCAGCGTCCTTCAGGGAGGAGAAAAACTGTTTTTT.